Below are 5 T cell receptor beta chains sequenced from a single sample in a study of T cell responses to AZD1222 COVID-19 vaccine. The repertoire was sequenced with immunoSEQ multiplex PCR; TCRdb's copy has only in-frame clones and lacks some. Among 95,000 to 110,000 clones listed, around nine tenths were seen once. Here the sequenced sample was peripheral blood, taken on day 0 of AZD1222 vaccination. These receptors originate from an adult in good health.

The CDR3 loop reads CASSYGRVKYEQYF. The CDR3 region has the DNA TGTGCCAGCAGTTACGGGCGGGTCAAGTACGAGCAGTACTTC. This chain connects TRBV6-5 to TRBJ2-7; TRBD2 might be the D (5 bases). Germline values: CDR1 MNHEY, CDR2 SVGAGI. The CDR3 sequence is 14 residues long. V dropped 2 bases and J dropped 4 bases, with 12 bases sitting between them.

The chain uses TRBV9 and TRBJ2-3; 7 positions agree with TRBD1. The CDR3 contains 15 residues. Trimming took 7 bases from V and 1 from J; bases not matched to a gene: 9. CDR1 is SGDLS, CDR2 YYNGEE, per germline. The CDR3 DNA is TGTGCCAGCTCCCACAGGGGATACGGCACAGATACGCAGTATTTT. It encodes CASSHRGYGTDTQYF.

The chain joins TRBV7-9 to TRBJ1-2; the D is unclear. CDR3 length: 14 residues. V lost 5 bases and J lost 6, with 16 bases in between. CDR1 is SEHNR and CDR2 is FQNEAQ in the germline V gene (reference sequence). CDR3 loop: CASSRGGVEDGYTF. CDR3 bases: TGTGCCAGCAGCCGTGGCGGGGTGGAGGATGGCTACACCTTC. The variable domain in full, completed from reference TRBV7-9 and TRBJ1-2, reads DTGVSQNPRHKITKRGQNVTFRCDPISEHNRLYWYRQTLGQGPEFLTYFQNEAQLEKSRLLSDRFSAERPKGSFSTLEIQRTEQGDSAMYLCASSRGGVEDGYTFGSGTRLTVV.

The V gene is TRBV7-2, the J gene TRBJ2-1; the match to TRBD2 covers 9 bases. This CDR3 comprises 15 residues. Germline V gene data show CDR1 as SGHTA and CDR2 as FQGNSA. V lost 6 bases and J lost 5; bases outside the gene matches: 8. The CDR3 DNA reads TGTGCCAGCAGGTGGACTAGCGCGCAAAACAATGAGCAGTTCTTC. Translation gives CASRWTSAQNNEQFF.

The chain joins TRBV28 to TRBJ1-1; 8 bases agree with TRBD1. The V segment lost 3 bases and the J segment 5 bases; nucleotides outside the gene matches: 5. CDR3 size: 14 residues. Per the germline V gene, CDR1 is MDHEN and CDR2 is SYDVKM. The CDR3 bases are TGTGCCAGCAGTTTTACAGGGGGAAGAACTGAAGCTTTCTTT. This encodes CASSFTGGRTEAFF.